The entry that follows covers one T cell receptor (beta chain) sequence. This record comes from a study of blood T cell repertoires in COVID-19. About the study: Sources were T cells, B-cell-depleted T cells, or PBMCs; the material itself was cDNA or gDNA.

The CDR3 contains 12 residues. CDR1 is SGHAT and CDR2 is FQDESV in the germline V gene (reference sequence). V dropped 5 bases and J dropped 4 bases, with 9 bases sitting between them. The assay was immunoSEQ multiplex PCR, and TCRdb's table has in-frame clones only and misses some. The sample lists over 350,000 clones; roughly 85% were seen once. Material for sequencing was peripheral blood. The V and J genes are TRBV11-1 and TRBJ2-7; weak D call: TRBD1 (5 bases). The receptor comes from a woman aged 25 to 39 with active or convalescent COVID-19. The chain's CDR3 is CASSLGAYEQYF. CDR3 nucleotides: TGTGCCAGCAGCCTAGGGGCGTACGAGCAGTACTTC.